This entry describes one T cell receptor beta chain. Its binding antigen is unknown. Per-nucleotide qualities are absent, and no much larger clonotype sits a single base away. TCRbeta CDR3 regions were amplified from genomic DNA using the immunoSEQ Assay, a bias-controlled multiplex PCR. The authors processed their data as follows. Nucleated cell counts per sample were estimated from amplification of reference gene primers within the assay. To quantify the absolute abundance of each unique TCRbeta CDR3 rearrangement, sequence reads were collapsed and filtered. For each sample, productive Simpson clonality was calculated as the square root of Simpson's diversity index across productive rearrangements. Drawn from immuneACCESS, this table holds only the in-frame rearrangements with V and J called that TCRdb kept. Clones are partly lost; checked studies trace under half to an unresolved V gene and leave the rest unexplained. That table supplies the V and J calls and clone size; D and trimming were determined from the DNA. This sample comprises some 180,000 clones, roughly 80% of them detected only once. Clones ranked in the top ten supply 10% to 15% of the sample.

The entry originates in a study of blood T cell repertoires in COVID-19 (dated by TCRdb to 2020 to 2021). About the study as a whole: Samples from collaborators originated in the United States, Italy and Spain and spanned both the acute and convalescent phases of COVID-19. The material from the prospective study consisted of cDNA or gDNA derived from T cells, B-cell-depleted T cells, or PBMCs. HLA class I and class II types, where available, came from metadata supplied by the sample provider rather than from assay-based typing. Subjects who had been exposed to COVID-19, were actively infected with it, or had recovered from it provided the deeply sampled blood TCRbeta repertoires that made up the dataset. The repertoires were made available in a free public database intended to serve as a resource for research on the immune response to SARS-CoV-2. Samples were obtained from the ongoing ImmuneRACE study (first 160 participants) and from about 1,300 subjects provided by 6 global collaborators. The sample metadata nearly always contained a de-identified subject ID, COVID-19 status, age in years and sex.

Findings and caveats that apply to the study as a whole: The amount of clinical and demographic metadata varied by source and participant and was provided uncurated.

One collaborating source in Seattle enrolled patients while the patients were actively infected and followed the patients over time throughout the course of disease. The collaborating institutions used their own protocols to collect whole blood in K2EDTA tubes. For TCRbeta analysis, collaborators shipped samples as frozen whole blood, isolated PBMCs, or DNA extracted from either of those sample types. From V the trimming removes 2 bases and from J it removes 4 bases, while the gene matches leave 9 bases of the junction unaccounted for. The CDR3 runs 16 residues from the cysteine to the phenylalanine. The entry retains the CDR3 DNA only, 48 bases that are in frame from base 1. CDR1 MNHEY and CDR2 SVGEGT were looked up in the germline V gene.

The sequence came from a woman of 80 years or more with COVID-19, enrolled during active disease. Sequenced input: peripheral blood. The rearrangement combines TRBV6-2 or TRBV6-3 with TRBJ2-7, with 9 bases matching TRBD1. DNA sequence: TGTGCCAGCAGTTACATACCGGGACAGGGTTTATACGAGCAGTACTTC. This encodes CASSYIPGQGLYEQYF.